Listed below are T cell receptor beta chains from one sample, sequenced in a study of human T cells and chemical hapten exposure. One entry per CDR3 protein, called by TCRdb with MiXCR from the RACE reads. This sample has 80,000 to 100,000 distinct CDR3 sequences, with approximately 11% found just once. This sample comprised whole blood, obtained in connection with sensitization to the hapten diphenylcyclopropenone (DPC). All receptors come from a woman aged 30 to 39 with alopecia areata. Some clones in this sample may be carry-over from other donors' samples. CDR3s include the opening cysteine and the closing phenylalanine or tryptophan. Fields, in order: V gene, clone size, J gene, CDR3 length, D gene, CDR3 DNA, CDR3 protein. A D gene is named only where the DNA matches it firmly. Clone size is given for some rows only: seen once, a few or many times, or a class if the clone is expanded.

v_call: TRBV30; clone_size: many; j_call: TRBJ2-1; cdr3_length: 14; d_call: NA; cdr3_nt: TGTGCCTGGAGTGCGGGCAGGGCGAGTGATGAGCAGTTCTTC; cdr3_aa: CAWSAGRASDEQFF
v_call: TRBV29-1; clone_size: many; j_call: TRBJ1-2; cdr3_length: 12; d_call: NA; cdr3_nt: TGCAGCGTTGGTGAGGTTGGTTATGGCTACACCTTC; cdr3_aa: CSVGEVGYGYTF
v_call: TRBV28; clone_size: many; j_call: TRBJ1-1; cdr3_length: 15; d_call: NA; cdr3_nt: TGTGCCAGCAGTCCCAACAGGGCCGGCAACACTGAAGCTTTCTTT; cdr3_aa: CASSPNRAGNTEAFF
v_call: TRBV19; clone_size: many; j_call: TRBJ2-3; cdr3_length: 14; d_call: TRBD2; cdr3_nt: TGTGCCAGTAGACGGGAGGGAAGCACAGATACGCAGTATTTT; cdr3_aa: CASRREGSTDTQYF
v_call: TRBV10-3; clone_size: many; j_call: TRBJ1-1; cdr3_length: 13; d_call: NA; cdr3_nt: TGTGCCTCTCGGACGGACCTGGACACTGAAGCTTTCTTT; cdr3_aa: CASRTDLDTEAFF
v_call: TRBV11-2; clone_size: few; j_call: TRBJ2-1; cdr3_length: 15; d_call: NA; cdr3_nt: TGTGCCAGCAGCTTCTGGGCCGAAGTACACAATGAGCAGTTCTTC; cdr3_aa: CASSFWAEVHNEQFF
v_call: TRBV20-1; clone_size: few; j_call: TRBJ1-1; cdr3_length: 13; d_call: NA; cdr3_nt: TGCAGTGCTAAAGGCAGGATTGAGACTGAAGCTTTCTTT; cdr3_aa: CSAKGRIETEAFF
v_call: TRBV19; clone_size: many; j_call: TRBJ1-5; cdr3_length: 13; d_call: NA; cdr3_nt: TGTGCCAGTAGTATTGGAAAGGATCAGCCCCAGCATTTT; cdr3_aa: CASSIGKDQPQHF
v_call: TRBV6-2/TRBV6-3; clone_size: many; j_call: TRBJ2-4; cdr3_length: 18; d_call: NA; cdr3_nt: TGTGCCAGCAGTTACTCGGTTGCGTTGGAGCCGGCCAAAAACATTCAGTACTTC; cdr3_aa: CASSYSVALEPAKNIQYF
v_call: TRBV10-2; clone_size: few; j_call: TRBJ2-6; cdr3_length: 12; d_call: NA; cdr3_nt: TGCGCCAGCATATCCGGGGCCAACGTCCTGACTTTC; cdr3_aa: CASISGANVLTF
v_call: TRBV30; clone_size: NA; j_call: TRBJ2-3; cdr3_length: 15; d_call: TRBD2; cdr3_nt: TGTGCCTCAACCGGGACTAGCGGTACAACAGATACGCAGTATTTT; cdr3_aa: CASTGTSGTTDTQYF
v_call: TRBV9; clone_size: NA; j_call: TRBJ2-1; cdr3_length: 16; d_call: NA; cdr3_nt: TGTGCCAGCAGTCTCCGGGGAGCGGGACACGGGAATGAGCAGTTCTTC; cdr3_aa: CASSLRGAGHGNEQFF
v_call: TRBV7-9; clone_size: once; j_call: TRBJ2-3; cdr3_length: 16; d_call: NA; cdr3_nt: TGTGCCAGCAGCTTAGTCGGCGGGATGGGAACAGATACGCAGTATTTT; cdr3_aa: CASSLVGGMGTDTQYF
v_call: TRBV12-3/TRBV12-4; clone_size: many; j_call: TRBJ2-3; cdr3_length: 15; d_call: TRBD1; cdr3_nt: TGTGCCAGCAGTTTTTGGGGACAGGCTTCAGATACGCAGTATTTT; cdr3_aa: CASSFWGQASDTQYF
v_call: TRBV28; clone_size: many; j_call: TRBJ2-2; cdr3_length: 14; d_call: NA; cdr3_nt: TGTGCCAGCAGCCCCGGGTCCCCCACCGGGGAGCTGTTTTTT; cdr3_aa: CASSPGSPTGELFF
v_call: TRBV28; clone_size: NA; j_call: TRBJ2-1; cdr3_length: 12; d_call: NA; cdr3_nt: TGTGCCAGCACCCCTGATTTCACTGAGCAGTTCTTC; cdr3_aa: CASTPDFTEQFF
v_call: TRBV20-1; clone_size: many; j_call: TRBJ2-5; cdr3_length: 15; d_call: TRBD2; cdr3_nt: TGCAGTGCGGCCCGAGCGACTAGCGGCCAAGAGACCCAGTACTTC; cdr3_aa: CSAARATSGQETQYF
v_call: TRBV24-1; clone_size: NA; j_call: TRBJ2-3; cdr3_length: 16; d_call: TRBD2; cdr3_nt: TGTGCCACCAGCCCCAAGACTAGCGGGAGGACAGATACGCAGTATTTT; cdr3_aa: CATSPKTSGRTDTQYF
v_call: TRBV12-3/TRBV12-4; clone_size: many; j_call: TRBJ1-1; cdr3_length: 14; d_call: TRBD1; cdr3_nt: TGTGCCAGCACCCAAGGGGGCGGGCACACTGAAGCTTTCTTT; cdr3_aa: CASTQGGGHTEAFF
v_call: TRBV29-1; clone_size: NA; j_call: TRBJ2-2; cdr3_length: 14; d_call: TRBD1; cdr3_nt: TGCAGCGTACGGACAGGGGGTATCACCGGGGAGCTGTTTTTT; cdr3_aa: CSVRTGGITGELFF
v_call: TRBV3-1; clone_size: NA; j_call: TRBJ2-3; cdr3_length: 16; d_call: TRBD1; cdr3_nt: TGTGCCAGCAGCCCCGACAGGGGGCAGGGCACAGATACGCAGTATTTT; cdr3_aa: CASSPDRGQGTDTQYF
v_call: TRBV4-2; clone_size: many; j_call: TRBJ2-3; cdr3_length: 15; d_call: NA; cdr3_nt: TGTGCCAGCAGCCCTATGGGGGGTAGCACAGATACGCAGTATTTT; cdr3_aa: CASSPMGGSTDTQYF
v_call: TRBV28; clone_size: many; j_call: TRBJ1-2; cdr3_length: 10; d_call: NA; cdr3_nt: TGTGCCACCACAGACTATGGCTACACCTTC; cdr3_aa: CATTDYGYTF
v_call: TRBV5-7; clone_size: few; j_call: TRBJ2-7; cdr3_length: 14; d_call: NA; cdr3_nt: TGTGCCAGCAGCTTGTATGGGCAGTCCTACGAGCAGTACTTC; cdr3_aa: CASSLYGQSYEQYF